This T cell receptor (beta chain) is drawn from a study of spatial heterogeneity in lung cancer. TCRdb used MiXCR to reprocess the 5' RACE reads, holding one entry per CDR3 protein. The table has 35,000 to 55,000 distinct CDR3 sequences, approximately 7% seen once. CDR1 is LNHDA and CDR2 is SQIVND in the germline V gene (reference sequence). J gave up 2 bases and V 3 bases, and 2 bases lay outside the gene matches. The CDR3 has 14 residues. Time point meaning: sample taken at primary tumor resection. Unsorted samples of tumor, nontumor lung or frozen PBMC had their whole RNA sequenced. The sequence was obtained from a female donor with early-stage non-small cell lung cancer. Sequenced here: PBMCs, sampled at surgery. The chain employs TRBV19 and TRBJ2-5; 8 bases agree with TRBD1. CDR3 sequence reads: CASSMRDRQETQYF. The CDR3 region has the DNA TGTGCCAGTAGTATGCGGGACAGGCAAGAGACCCAGTACTTC.